The 30 T cell receptor beta chains listed next were all sequenced from one sample in a study of control samples from healthy donors and cancer patients (dated by TCRdb to about 2020). Library method: the immunoSEQ multiplex PCR assay. TCRdb took this table from immuneACCESS and kept in-frame rearrangements with V and J called. Such tables lack part of the clones; where checked against another copy, unresolved V genes explain under half of the gap, and the rest is unexplained. In all, the sample holds around 100,000 clones, and 88% of those were seen once. The biggest ten clones account for approximately 15% of the sample. The sequencing sample was made of blood. The receptor source for this set is a woman in her 70s in good health.

The chain uses TRBV5-1 and TRBJ2-3; D remains unclear. The CDR3 is 13 residues long. The V gene lost 3 bases and the J gene lost 2 bases, with 7 bases spanning the gap. Germline V CDR1 and CDR2: SGHRS, YFSETQ. DNA for the CDR3: TGCGCCAGCAGCTCCCTGATCACAGATACGCAGTATTTT. Its protein product is CASSSLITDTQYF.

This clone has just one count. V usage is TRBV20-1 and J usage is TRBJ1-1, with D perhaps TRBD1 (6 bases). CDR3 size: 11 residues. Germline values: CDR1 DFQATT, CDR2 SNEGSKA (reference sequence). The V gene lost 3 bases and the J gene lost 10 bases, with 12 bases spanning the gap. CDR3 in amino acids: CSASGGGAAFF. The DNA for the CDR3 is TGCAGTGCTAGTGGAGGGGGGGCAGCTTTCTTT.

The chain carries TRBV5-4 and TRBJ2-5; D is unclear. This CDR3 is 13 amino acids long. With 2 bases removed from V and 5 bases from J, the gap between germline ends came to 10 bases. Germline V gene data show CDR1 as SGHNT and CDR2 as YYREEE (reference sequence). The CDR3 sequence is CASSFVESETQYF. CDR3 in DNA: TGTGCCAGCAGCTTCGTAGAGAGCGAGACCCAGTACTTC.

The gene calls are TRBV6-2 or TRBV6-3 and TRBJ2-7; no definite D call. The CDR3 contains 15 residues. The V gene lost 2 bases and the J gene lost 0 bases, with 11 bases spanning the gap. Germline values: CDR1 MNHEY, CDR2 SVGEGT. The CDR3 spells CASSYLDADSYEQYF. CDR3 in DNA: TGTGCCAGCAGTTACCTAGATGCAGACTCCTACGAGCAGTACTTC.

This clone was counted between two and nine times. The rearrangement uses TRBV5-6 and TRBJ1-5; unclear D gene. Germline assignment: CDR1 SGHDT and CDR2 YYEEEE. The CDR3 is 13 residues long. Between the trimmed V and J ends, which lost 5 bases and 6 bases, there was a span of 12 bases. The DNA of the CDR3 is TGTGCCAGCAGTTCCACCCCAGGTCAGCCCCAGCATTTT. Translation gives CASSSTPGQPQHF.

V and J are TRBV7-2 and TRBJ1-6; D may be TRBD1 (6 bases). CDR3 length: 14 amino acids. In germline, CDR1 is SGHTA, CDR2 FQGNSA. V shed 5 bases and J shed 9 bases, with 14 bases lying between them. The CDR3 DNA sequence: TGTGCCAGCAGCCCCCGGGGGGGCGTTTCACCCCTCCACTTT. Protein: CASSPRGGVSPLHF.

The chain has TRBV5-4 and TRBJ2-5; D is undetermined. Germline assignment: CDR1 SGHNT and CDR2 YYREEE (reference sequence). CDR3 size: 15 residues. Trimming removed 4 bases at V and 2 bases at J, with 15 bases between. DNA of the CDR3: TGTGCCAGCAGCCCGCCGGACGAGGCGCAAGAGACCCAGTACTTC. Amino acids: CASSPPDEAQETQYF.

The chain links TRBV5-1 to TRBJ1-1; D gene ambiguous. Germline CDR1 and CDR2: SGHRS and YFSETQ. The length of the CDR3 is 14 residues. The V and J ends lost 0 bases and 1 base respectively, with 7 bases between them. CDR3: CASSLVQTNTEAFF. As DNA, the CDR3 is TGCGCCAGCAGCTTGGTACAGACGAACACTGAAGCTTTCTTT.

J is TRBJ2-1 and V is TRBV21-1; the D call TRBD2 from the table was never checked on the DNA. TRBV21-1 is a documented pseudogene. This CDR3 region has 19 residues. CDR3 sequence (DNA): TGTGCCAGCAGCCCTACAATAGAGGGAGGGGTCCGATCCTACAATGAGCAGTTCTTC. Translating it yields CASSPTIEGGVRSYNEQFF.

The V call is TRBV3-1 (or the pseudogene TRBV3-2), the J call TRBJ2-5, with TRBD2 matching 7 bases. Trimming at V came to 4 bases and at J to 5 bases, leaving 7 bases not matched to a gene. Germline V gene data show CDR1 as LGHDT and CDR2 as YNNKEL (reference sequence). This CDR3 spans 14 amino acids. The CDR3 coding sequence is TGTGCCAGCAGCCCCCCGGGGGGAGGGGAGACCCAGTACTTC. Translated: CASSPPGGGETQYF.

This chain connects TRBV4-1 to TRBJ1-1; D is uncertain. CDR1 and CDR2 from the germline V gene are MGHRA and YSYEKL. V lost 6 bases and J lost 0, with 14 bases in between. The CDR3 sequence is 15 residues long. The CDR3 coding sequence is TGCGCCAGCAGTCGGATCTTAGGGATGAACACTGAAGCTTTCTTT. This gives the protein CASSRILGMNTEAFF.

This chain joins TRBV4-2 and TRBJ2-3; tentatively, D is TRBD2 (5 bases). Germline V lookup: CDR1 LGHNA, CDR2 YNFKEQ. V lost 4 bases to trimming and J lost 0 bases, with 11 bases between them. The CDR3 has 15 amino acids. CDR3 nucleotides: TGTGCCAGCAGCCCCACACTAGTCAGCACAGATACGCAGTATTTT. This gives the protein CASSPTLVSTDTQYF.

The rearrangement joins TRBV20-1 to TRBJ2-1; D gene uncertain. CDR3 length: 11 amino acids. Germline CDR1 is DFQATT and CDR2 is SNEGSKA (reference sequence). Trimming stripped 3 bases from V and 9 bases from J, with 9 bases between. The CDR3 DNA reads as TGCAGTGCTAGTTTCCCCCGTGAGCAGTTCTTC. Amino acids: CSASFPREQFF.

The genes are TRBV7-2 and TRBJ1-5, with D unclear. This CDR3 has 13 residues. CDR1 and CDR2 from the germline V gene are SGHTA and FQGNSA. Trimming took off 4 bases at V and 3 bases at J, with 7 bases between the two ends. The CDR3 is CASSWNDNQPQHF. The CDR3 bases are TGTGCCAGCAGCTGGAATGACAATCAGCCCCAGCATTTT.

This chain joins TRBV19 and TRBJ2-7; possible D gene TRBD2, 7 bases. Trimming cost V 6 bases and J 1 base, with 19 bases left between them. CDR3 size: 16 residues. The germline CDR1 and CDR2 sequences are LNHDA and SQIVND (reference sequence). The CDR3 sequence is CASSPRGGEGSYEQYF. The CDR3 coding sequence is TGTGCCAGTAGCCCACGAGGGGGGGAAGGGTCCTACGAGCAGTACTTC.

This clone has ten or more counts. This chain joins TRBV7-2 and TRBJ2-7, with 10 bases matching TRBD1. After removal of 5 bases from V and 2 bases from J, the junction contained 6 bases not matched to a gene. The CDR3 consists of 15 residues. Germline V gene data show CDR1 as SGHTA and CDR2 as FQGNSA. The CDR3 bases are TGTGCCAGCAGCACCAGGGGGACAGGGGCCTACGAGCAGTACTTC. It encodes CASSTRGTGAYEQYF.

This chain joins TRBV5-6 and TRBJ1-1, with D possibly matching TRBD1 (6 bases). Trimming removed 4 bases at V and 3 bases at J, with 13 bases between. The CDR3 loop spans 14 amino acids. Per germline, CDR1 SGHDT and CDR2 YYEEEE. DNA of the CDR3: TGTGCCAGCAGCACGGGGGCGGGTTACACTGAAGCTTTCTTT. It is translated as CASSTGAGYTEAFF. The whole variable domain, remainder taken from reference TRBV5-6 and TRBJ1-1, is DAGVTQSPTHLIKTRGQQVTLRCSPKSGHDTVSWYQQALGQGPQFIFQYYEEEERQRGNFPDRFSGHQFPNYSSELNVNALLLGDSALYLCASSTGAGYTEAFFGQGTRLTVV.

This chain joins TRBV2 and TRBJ1-1; 7 nucleotides align to TRBD1. This CDR3 is built from 14 residues. Germline CDR1 reads SNHLY; CDR2 reads FYNNEI. The J segment lost 4 bases and the V segment lost 4 bases, leaving 6 bases of the junction unmatched. Here the CDR3 reads CASSGQGKGTEAFF. For the CDR3, the DNA is TGTGCCAGCAGTGGACAGGGAAAAGGCACTGAAGCTTTCTTT.

This clone occurred once. The chain has TRBV19 and TRBJ1-1; D gene ambiguous. CDR3 size: 13 residues. Germline V gene sequence: CDR1 LNHDA, CDR2 SQIVND (reference sequence). Between the trimmed V and J ends, which lost 4 bases and 8 bases, there was a span of 14 bases. CDR3 loop: CASSTLGGREAFF. For the CDR3, the DNA is TGTGCCAGTAGTACCCTGGGAGGCCGAGAAGCTTTCTTT.

The rearrangement links TRBV2 to TRBJ1-1; D gene uncertain. This CDR3 comprises 13 residues. V gave up 0 bases and J gave up 7 bases, with 9 bases separating them. Looked up from germline, CDR1 is SNHLY and CDR2 is FYNNEI. The CDR3 is CASSEAQLVEAFF. CDR3 nucleotide sequence: TGTGCCAGCAGTGAAGCGCAGTTGGTTGAAGCTTTCTTT.

The J gene is TRBJ1-2, the V gene TRBV30; 12 nucleotides line up with TRBD1. With V trimmed by 3 bases and J by 7 bases, 9 bases remained unmatched. Germline values: CDR1 GTSNPN, CDR2 SVGIG (reference sequence). The CDR3 is 15 amino acids. The CDR3 DNA follows: TGTGCCTGGAGCACGGGACAGGGGGCGTGGGGTGGCTACACCTTC. Translated, it gives CAWSTGQGAWGGYTF.

V and J are TRBV2 and TRBJ2-7; 9 nucleotides line up with TRBD1. J lost 4 bases, V lost 8 bases, and 6 bases had no gene match. CDR1 and CDR2 (germline): SNHLY, FYNNEI. CDR3 length: 13 amino acids. The DNA for the CDR3 is TGTGCCAGCGGGAACAGGGGGCTGTACGAGCAGTACTTC. This translates into CASGNRGLYEQYF.

The chain combines TRBV6-2 or TRBV6-3 with TRBJ2-2; D not certain. This CDR3 contains 14 residues. CDR1 is MNHEY, CDR2 SVGEGT, per germline. V was trimmed by 5 bases and J by 4 bases, leaving 11 bases between them. The CDR3 sequence: CASSPFSPTGELFF. CDR3 DNA: TGTGCCAGCAGTCCATTTAGCCCCACCGGGGAGCTGTTTTTT.

V is TRBV5-6 and J is TRBJ1-2; 7 nucleotides align to TRBD1. CDR1 is SGHDT, CDR2 YYEEEE, per germline. The CDR3 loop spans 16 amino acids. V gave up 4 bases and J gave up 8 bases; unmatched junction bases: 17. DNA for the CDR3: TGTGCCAGCAGCCCCTTGACAGGGAGGTTAGTAGTAGGCTACACCTTC. The encoded protein is CASSPLTGRLVVGYTF.

This sequence joins TRBV5-1 and TRBJ2-2; no clear D gene. CDR3 length equals 17 residues. V lost 5 bases and J 2 bases, leaving 19 bases between the germline ends. CDR1 SGHRS and CDR2 YFSETQ come from the germline V gene. The chain's CDR3 is CASSRAALQTNTGELFF. Written as DNA, the CDR3 is TGCGCCAGCAGTAGGGCAGCCTTACAAACAAACACCGGGGAGCTGTTTTTT.

This clone was observed a single time. The chain uses TRBV5-4 and TRBJ2-1; possible D gene TRBD1, 6 bases. Per the germline V gene, CDR1 is SGHNT and CDR2 is YYREEE (reference sequence). Trimming removed 4 bases at V and 2 bases at J, with 13 bases between. The CDR3 sequence is 15 residues long. CDR3 nucleotide sequence: TGTGCCAGCAGCCTCCCAGGGGTTACCTACAATGAGCAGTTCTTC. It encodes CASSLPGVTYNEQFF.

The V call is TRBV16, the J call TRBJ1-6; D might be TRBD1 (5 bases). Germline assignment: CDR1 KGHSY and CDR2 FQNENV. V gave up 4 bases and J gave up 5 bases, with 9 bases separating them. The CDR3 runs to 14 residues. In DNA form, the CDR3 reads TGTGCCAGCAGCCCCCGACAGAATAATTCACCCCTCCACTTT. It encodes CASSPRQNNSPLHF.

This sequence joins TRBV3-1 (or the pseudogene TRBV3-2) and TRBJ1-6; D not resolved. The germline V and J ends were trimmed by 4 bases and 8 bases, with 9 bases remaining between them. The germline V gene has CDR1 LGHDT and CDR2 YNNKEL (reference sequence). This CDR3 is built from 13 residues. The CDR3 loop is CASSPVMYSPLHF. DNA for the CDR3: TGTGCCAGCAGCCCGGTGATGTATTCACCCCTCCACTTT.

The gene calls are TRBV27 and TRBJ2-2, with D hard to call. Trimming cost V 6 bases and J 4 bases, with 12 bases left between them. Germline V gene lookup returns CDR1 MNHEY and CDR2 SMNVEV (reference sequence). The CDR3 spans 14 residues. The CDR3 DNA follows: TGTGCCAGCAGCCAGGACCCATTCACCGGGGAGCTGTTTTTT. Translation: CASSQDPFTGELFF.

The rearrangement links TRBV5-1 to TRBJ1-2; 7 bases are a match to TRBD1. Germline trimming cut 3 bases from V and 6 bases from J; bases unmatched to any gene: 8. Germline CDR1 is SGHRS and CDR2 is YFSETQ. CDR3 length: 14 amino acids. In DNA, the CDR3 is TGCGCCAGCAGCTCACAGACAGGGATGGATGGCTACACCTTC. Protein sequence: CASSSQTGMDGYTF.